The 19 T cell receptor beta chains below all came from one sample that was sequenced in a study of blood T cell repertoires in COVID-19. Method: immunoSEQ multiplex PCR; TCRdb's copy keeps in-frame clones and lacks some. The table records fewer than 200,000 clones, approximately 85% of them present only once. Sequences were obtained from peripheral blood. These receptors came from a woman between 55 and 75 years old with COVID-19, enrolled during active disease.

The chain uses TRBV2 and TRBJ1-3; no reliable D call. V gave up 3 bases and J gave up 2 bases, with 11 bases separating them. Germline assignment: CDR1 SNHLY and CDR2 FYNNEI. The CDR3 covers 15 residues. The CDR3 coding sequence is TGTGCCAGCAGTGAGTCGAGGGTCCCTGGAAACACCATATATTTT. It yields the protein CASSESRVPGNTIYF.

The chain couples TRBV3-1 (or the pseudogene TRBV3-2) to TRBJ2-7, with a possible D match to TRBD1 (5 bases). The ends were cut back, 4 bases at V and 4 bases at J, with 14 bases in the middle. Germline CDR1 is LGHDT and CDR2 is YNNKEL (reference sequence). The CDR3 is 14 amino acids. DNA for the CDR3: TGTGCCAGCAGCCGACAGTTTTTTCCATACGAGCAGTACTTC. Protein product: CASSRQFFPYEQYF.

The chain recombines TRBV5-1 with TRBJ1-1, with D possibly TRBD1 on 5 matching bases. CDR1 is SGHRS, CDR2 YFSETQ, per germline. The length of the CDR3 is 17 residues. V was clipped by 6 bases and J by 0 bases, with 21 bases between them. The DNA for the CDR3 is TGCGCCAGCACCTCCATCACGGGGGAGACCATGAACACTGAAGCTTTCTTT. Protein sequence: CASTSITGETMNTEAFF.

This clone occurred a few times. The CDR3 loop is CASSYGDRGLAEAFF. CDR3 coding DNA: TGTGCCAGCAGTTACGGGGACAGGGGGCTTGCTGAAGCTTTCTTT. The chain uses TRBV6-5 and TRBJ1-1; 12 bases fit TRBD1. The CDR3 is 15 amino acids. Trimming cost V 2 bases and J 6 bases; bases outside gene matches: 4. Germline loops: CDR1 MNHEY, CDR2 SVGAGI.

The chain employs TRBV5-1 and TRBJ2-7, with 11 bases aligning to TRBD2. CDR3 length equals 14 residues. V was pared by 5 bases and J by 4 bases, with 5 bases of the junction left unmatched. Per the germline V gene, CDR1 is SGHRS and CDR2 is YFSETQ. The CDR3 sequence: CASRHTSGGYEQYF. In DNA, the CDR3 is TGCGCCAGCAGACATACTAGCGGGGGTTACGAGCAGTACTTC.

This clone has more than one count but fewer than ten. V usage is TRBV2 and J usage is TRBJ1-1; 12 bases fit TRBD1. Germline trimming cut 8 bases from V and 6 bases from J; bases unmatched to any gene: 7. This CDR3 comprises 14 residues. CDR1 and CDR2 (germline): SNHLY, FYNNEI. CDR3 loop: CASVGTGGGPEAFF. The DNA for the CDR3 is TGTGCCAGCGTCGGGACAGGGGGCGGGCCTGAAGCTTTCTTT.

CDR3 sequence (DNA): TGTGCCAGCAAGAGCGCCGGGGGGACCGGGGAGCTGTTTTTT. Translated, it gives CASKSAGGTGELFF. The J gene is TRBJ2-2, the V gene TRBV6-5; the match to TRBD2 covers 7 bases. J was trimmed by 5 bases and V by 7 bases; bases with no gene match: 7. CDR1 and CDR2 (germline): MNHEY, SVGAGI. The CDR3 extends over 14 amino acids.

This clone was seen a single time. The CDR3 reads CASSRLAGEDTQYF. DNA for the CDR3: TGTGCCAGCAGCCGACTAGCGGGAGAAGATACGCAGTATTTT. The chain joins TRBV3-1 (or the pseudogene TRBV3-2) to TRBJ2-3; 12 nucleotides line up with TRBD2. Trimming took 4 bases from V and 5 from J; bases not matched to a gene: 1. The V gene's germline CDR1 is LGHDT and CDR2 YNNKEL (reference sequence). The CDR3 contains 14 residues.

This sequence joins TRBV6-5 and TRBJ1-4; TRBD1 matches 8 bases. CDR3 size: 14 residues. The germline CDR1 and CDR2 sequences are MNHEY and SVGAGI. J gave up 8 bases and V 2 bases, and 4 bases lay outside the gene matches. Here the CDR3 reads CASSYDRGREKLFF. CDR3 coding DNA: TGTGCCAGCAGTTACGACAGGGGTCGGGAAAAACTGTTTTTT.

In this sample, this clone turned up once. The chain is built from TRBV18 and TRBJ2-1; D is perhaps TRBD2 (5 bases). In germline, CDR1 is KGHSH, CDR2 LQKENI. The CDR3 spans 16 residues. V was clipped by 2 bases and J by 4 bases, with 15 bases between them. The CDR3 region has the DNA TGTGCCAGCTCACCAAACCCAGCGGACCTGTACAATGAGCAGTTCTTC. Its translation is CASSPNPADLYNEQFF.

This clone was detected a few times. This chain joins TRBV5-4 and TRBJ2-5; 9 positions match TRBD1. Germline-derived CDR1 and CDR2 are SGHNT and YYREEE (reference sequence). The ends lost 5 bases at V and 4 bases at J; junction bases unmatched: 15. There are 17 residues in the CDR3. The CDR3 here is CASSGGTGYLRGETQYF. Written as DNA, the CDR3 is TGTGCCAGCAGTGGGGGGACAGGGTATCTTCGGGGAGAGACCCAGTACTTC. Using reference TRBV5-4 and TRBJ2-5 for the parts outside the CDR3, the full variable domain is ETGVTQSPTHLIKTRGQQVTLRCSSQSGHNTVSWYQQALGQGPQFIFQYYREEENGRGNFPPRFSGLQFPNYSSELNVNALELDDSALYLCASSGGTGYLRGETQYFGPGTRLLVL.

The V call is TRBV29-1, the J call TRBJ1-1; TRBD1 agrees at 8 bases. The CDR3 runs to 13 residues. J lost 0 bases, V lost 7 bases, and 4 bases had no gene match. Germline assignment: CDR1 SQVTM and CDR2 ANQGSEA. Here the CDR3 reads CSAEQGVNTEAFF. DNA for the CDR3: TGCAGCGCCGAACAGGGGGTGAACACTGAAGCTTTCTTT.

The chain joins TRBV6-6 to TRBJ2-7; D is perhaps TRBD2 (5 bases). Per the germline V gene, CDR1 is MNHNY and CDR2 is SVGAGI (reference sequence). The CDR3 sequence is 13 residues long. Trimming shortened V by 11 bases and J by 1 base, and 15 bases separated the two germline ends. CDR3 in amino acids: CASERSPSYEQYF. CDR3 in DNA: TGTGCCTCAGAGCGGTCCCCGTCCTACGAGCAGTACTTC.

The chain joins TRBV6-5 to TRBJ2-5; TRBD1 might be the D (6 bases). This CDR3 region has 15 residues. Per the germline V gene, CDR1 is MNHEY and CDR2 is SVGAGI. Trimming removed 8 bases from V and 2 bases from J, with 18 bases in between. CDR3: CASLRAGAGQETQYF. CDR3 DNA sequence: TGTGCCAGCCTGCGGGCAGGGGCCGGACAAGAGACCCAGTACTTC.

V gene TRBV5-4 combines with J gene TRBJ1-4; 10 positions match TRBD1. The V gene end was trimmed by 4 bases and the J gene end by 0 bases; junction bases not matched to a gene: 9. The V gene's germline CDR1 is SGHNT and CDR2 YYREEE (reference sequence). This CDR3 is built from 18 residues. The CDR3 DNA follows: TGTGCCAGCAGCCGCCTGACAGGGGGCTTTTCAACTAATGAAAAACTGTTTTTT. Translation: CASSRLTGGFSTNEKLFF.

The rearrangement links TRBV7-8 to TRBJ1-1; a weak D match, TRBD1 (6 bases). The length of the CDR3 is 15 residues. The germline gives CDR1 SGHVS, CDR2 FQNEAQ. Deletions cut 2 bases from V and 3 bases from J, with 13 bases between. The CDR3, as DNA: TGTGCCAGCAGCTTATATAGGGGGAGGGACACTGAAGCTTTCTTT. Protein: CASSLYRGRDTEAFF.

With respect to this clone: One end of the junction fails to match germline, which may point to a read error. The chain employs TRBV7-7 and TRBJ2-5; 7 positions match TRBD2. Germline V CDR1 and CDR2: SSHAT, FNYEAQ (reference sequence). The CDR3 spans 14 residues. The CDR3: CASSVSGGSQTQYF. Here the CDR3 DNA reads TGTGCTAGCAGCGTCTCTGGCGGGAGTCAGACCCAGTACTTC.

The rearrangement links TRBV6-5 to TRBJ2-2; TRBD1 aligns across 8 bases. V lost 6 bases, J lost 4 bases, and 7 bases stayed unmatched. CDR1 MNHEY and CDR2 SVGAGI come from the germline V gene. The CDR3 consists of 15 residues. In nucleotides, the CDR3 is TGTGCCAGCAGCTTGGACAGGGTGGGCACCGGGGAGCTGTTTTTT. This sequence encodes CASSLDRVGTGELFF.

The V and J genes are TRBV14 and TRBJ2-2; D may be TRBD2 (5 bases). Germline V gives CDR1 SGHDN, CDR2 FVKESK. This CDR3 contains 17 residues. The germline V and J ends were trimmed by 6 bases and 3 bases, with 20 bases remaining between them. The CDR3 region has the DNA TGTGCCAGCAGTCTCCTGGGAGTCGTTATGGACACCGGGGAGCTGTTTTTT. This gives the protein CASSLLGVVMDTGELFF.